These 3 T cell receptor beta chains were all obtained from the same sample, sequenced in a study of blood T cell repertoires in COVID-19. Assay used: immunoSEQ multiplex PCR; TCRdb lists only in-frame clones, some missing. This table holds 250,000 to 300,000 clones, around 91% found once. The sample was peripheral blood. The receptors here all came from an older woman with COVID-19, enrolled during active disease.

The CDR3 spells CASRVDRAADTQYF. The CDR3 nucleotides read TGTGCCAGTAGAGTTGACAGGGCCGCAGATACGCAGTATTTT. This chain connects TRBV19 to TRBJ2-3; 7 nucleotides line up with TRBD1. J gave up 4 bases and V 6 bases, and 7 bases lay outside the gene matches. CDR1 LNHDA and CDR2 SQIVND come from the germline V gene (reference sequence). This CDR3 comprises 14 residues. The full variable domain, in which reference TRBV19 and TRBJ2-3 provide the parts outside the CDR3, is DGGITQSPKYLFRKEGQNVTLSCEQNLNHDAMYWYRQDPGQGLRLIYYSQIVNDFQKGDIAEGYSVSREKKESFPLTVTSAQKNPTAFYLCASRVDRAADTQYFGPGTRLTVL.

CDR3 protein: CAISPTGGGNTIYF. CDR3 nucleotides: TGTGCCATCAGTCCGACGGGTGGTGGAAACACCATATATTTT. This chain joins TRBV10-3 and TRBJ1-3; D is uncertain. Trimming left V 5 bases short and J 3 bases short, with 11 bases between. The germline V gene has CDR1 ENHRY and CDR2 SYGVKD. The CDR3 spans 14 residues.

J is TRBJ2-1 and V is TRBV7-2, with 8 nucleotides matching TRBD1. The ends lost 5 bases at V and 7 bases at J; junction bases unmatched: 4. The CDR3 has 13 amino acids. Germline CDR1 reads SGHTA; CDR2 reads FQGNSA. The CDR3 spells CASSPDRVNEQFF. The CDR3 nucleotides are TGTGCCAGCAGCCCGGACAGGGTAAATGAGCAGTTCTTC.